This T cell receptor (beta chain) stems from a study of cytomegalovirus exposure and HLA in healthy donors. General study points: Per a prior analysis, the majority of TCR beta V segments were productive roughly 87% or roughly 30% of the time. HLA-A and HLA-B allele assignments for most subjects were reportedly predicted accurately using TCR beta sequences.

About this clone: Its target is unknown.

Germline V gene lookup returns CDR1 SGHRS and CDR2 YFSETQ. The CDR3 extends over 13 amino acids. Trimming took 4 bases from V and 1 from J, leaving 8 bases between them. The primer mix had 60 Vbeta and 13 Jbeta primers. The assay was immunoSEQ multiplex PCR, and TCRdb's table has in-frame clones only and misses some. The sample records about 190,000 clones, around 81% being singletons. V is TRBV5-1 and J is TRBJ1-1; D is unclear. The sample taken for sequencing was PBMCs. The TCR comes from a woman in her 30s in good health and CMV-seronegative. CDR3 nucleotide sequence: TGCGCCAGCAGCCGGGAGGGGAACACTGAAGCTTTCTTT. It translates to CASSREGNTEAFF.